The sequence of this T cell receptor beta chain was determined in a study of blood T cell repertoires in COVID-19 (TCRdb year 2020). For the wider study: Samples from collaborators originated in the United States, Italy and Spain and spanned both the acute and convalescent phases of COVID-19. The dataset comprised deeply sampled blood TCRbeta repertoires from subjects exposed to, actively infected with, or recovered from COVID-19. Sample metadata almost always included a de-identified subject ID, COVID-19 status, age in years and sex. The prospective study material was composed of cDNA or gDNA derived from T cells, B-cell-depleted T cells, or PBMCs. The repertoires were made available in a free public database intended to serve as a resource for research on the immune response to SARS-CoV-2. The samples were drawn from the first 160 participants of the ongoing ImmuneRACE study and from over 950 subjects provided by 6 global collaborators. Where available, HLA class I and class II types were obtained from metadata supplied by the sample provider rather than from assay-based typing.

CDR1 SGDLS and CDR2 YYNGEE are derived from the germline V gene. The germline V and J ends show losses of 0 bases and 7 bases respectively, and no gene match explains 8 bases of the junction. The CDR3 starts with the cysteine, ends with the phenylalanine, and has 16 residues. CDR3 DNA only is kept here, 48 bases in frame from base 1. In Seattle, one collaborating source enrolled patients while the infection was active and tracked those patients longitudinally over the course of disease. The collaborating institutions used their own protocols to collect whole blood in K2EDTA tubes. For TCRbeta analysis, collaborators shipped samples as frozen whole blood, isolated PBMCs, or DNA extracted from either of those sample types. Results and caveats for the whole study, not just this receptor: The quantity of clinical and demographic metadata differed by source and by participant and was supplied without curation.

TCRbeta CDR3 regions were amplified from genomic DNA by means of the immunoSEQ Assay, a bias-controlled multiplex PCR. The authors' pipeline ran thus. The number of nucleated cells in each sample was estimated from the amplification of reference gene primers within the assay. To quantify the absolute abundance of each unique TCRbeta CDR3 rearrangement, sequence reads were collapsed and filtered. For each sample, productive Simpson clonality was calculated as the square root of Simpson's diversity index over productive rearrangements. Entries here come from immuneACCESS through TCRdb and include only in-frame sequences with V and J called. Some clones fail to appear in such tables; in the studies checked, an unresolved V gene covers under half of the shortfall, and the cause of the remainder is unknown. That table is the source of V, J and clone size, and D and trimming were worked out from the DNA. Recorded for this sample are about 210,000 clones; more than 75% of them occurred a single time. The ten largest clonotypes hold around 8% of the sample.

On this clone itself: Its antigen remains undetermined. No base qualities exist here, and no much larger clone lies one base off it.

The V and J genes are TRBV9 and TRBJ2-1, with TRBD2 identical over 9 junction bases. Sequenced material: peripheral blood. The clonotype originates from a woman aged 55-69 years with COVID-19, enrolled during active disease. The DNA reads as follows: TGTGCCAGCAGCGTAGATTTGGCGGGAGGGGGGAATGAGCAGTTCTTC. Its amino acids are CASSVDLAGGGNEQFF.